The 30 T cell receptor beta chains reported below all come from one sample, sequenced in a study of shared clonotypes between healthy human individuals. Libraries were prepared by immunoSEQ multiplex PCR; TCRdb keeps only in-frame clonotypes and omits some of them. The sample lists under 2.5 million clones, around 92% seen once, with 0.37% in the top ten. The sample taken for sequencing was naive CD4+ T cells from PBMCs. As for subset: CD45RA+ positively selected. The receptors here all came from a man aged 18 to 35 in good health. Some clones in this sample may be carry-over from other donors' samples.

The gene calls are TRBV5-4 and TRBJ1-2; the D is unclear. CDR3 length: 15 residues. The germline V gene encodes CDR1 SGHNT and CDR2 YYREEE (reference sequence). V shed 2 bases and J shed 3 bases, with 14 bases lying between them. CDR3 in amino acids: CASSFGTPLDYGYTF. The CDR3 DNA sequence: TGTGCCAGCAGCTTTGGCACCCCCCTAGACTATGGCTACACCTTC.

CDR3 protein: CSVVTGPSYEQYF. CDR3 DNA sequence: TGCAGCGTTGTTACAGGGCCCTCCTACGAGCAGTACTTC. The J gene is TRBJ2-7, the V gene TRBV29-1; D might be TRBD1 (6 bases). Trimming took off 4 bases at V and 0 bases at J, with 10 bases between the two ends. This CDR3 has 13 residues. Germline-derived CDR1 and CDR2 are SQVTM and ANQGSEA.

The chain carries TRBV11-3 and TRBJ2-1; 12 bases line up with TRBD2. CDR1 and CDR2 from the germline V gene are SGHNT and YENEEA. V trimming: 8 bases; J trimming: 7 bases; junction bases outside the gene matches: 9. This CDR3 has 15 residues. DNA for the CDR3: TGTGCCAGCGCCGACGGGACTAGCGGGTCTAATGAGCAGTTCTTC. Its translation is CASADGTSGSNEQFF. The variable domain in full, with the rest retrieved from reference TRBV11-3 and TRBJ2-1, is EAGVVQSPRYKIIEKKQPVAFWCNPISGHNTLYWYLQNLGQGPELLIRYENEEAVDDSQLPKDRFSAERLKGVDSTLKIQPAELGDSAVYLCASADGTSGSNEQFFGPGTRLTVL.

The chain uses TRBV7-2 and TRBJ1-2; TRBD1 aligns across 8 bases. The V segment lost 3 bases and the J segment 5 bases; nucleotides outside the gene matches: 2. CDR1 and CDR2 from the germline V gene are SGHTA and FQGNSA. The CDR3 totals 13 residues. DNA for the CDR3: TGTGCCAGCAGCTTCACAGGGGGGTATGGCTACACCTTC. This sequence encodes CASSFTGGYGYTF.

This clone was picked up a small number of times. The chain has TRBV6-1 and TRBJ1-2, with TRBD1 as a possible D gene (6 bases). The germline V and J ends were trimmed by 4 bases and 8 bases, with 8 bases remaining between them. Germline V gene lookup returns CDR1 MNHNS and CDR2 SASEGT. This CDR3 spans 11 amino acids. Here the CDR3 reads CASSVTGGYTF. DNA of the CDR3: TGTGCCAGCAGTGTGACAGGAGGCTACACCTTC.

The chain couples TRBV11-2 to TRBJ2-3; 9 nucleotides agree with TRBD1. Germline-derived CDR1 and CDR2 are SGHAT and FQNNGV. The CDR3 sequence is 16 residues long. Losses at the gene ends were 6 bases for V and 3 bases for J; bases not matched to a gene: 10. CDR3 amino acids: CASSQGQGMRTDTQYF. In nucleotides, the CDR3 is TGTGCCAGCAGTCAGGGACAGGGAATGAGGACAGATACGCAGTATTTT. Drawing the rest from reference TRBV11-2 and TRBJ2-3, the complete variable domain is EAGVAQSPRYKIIEKRQSVAFWCNPISGHATLYWYQQILGQGPKLLIQFQNNGVVDDSQLPKDRFSAERLKGVDSTLKIQPAKLEDSAVYLCASSQGQGMRTDTQYFGPGTRLTVL.

The CDR3 DNA reads TGTGCCAGCAGTGTCGCGGCAGATACGCAGTATTTT. Translating it yields CASSVAADTQYF. This sequence joins TRBV25-1 and TRBJ2-3, with D unclear. This CDR3 region has 12 residues. Trimming pared 4 bases from V and 4 bases from J, leaving 6 bases between. The germline V gene encodes CDR1 MGHDK and CDR2 SYGVNS. The full variable domain, rest sourced from reference TRBV25-1 and TRBJ2-3, is EADIYQTPRYLVIGTGKKITLECSQTMGHDKMYWYQQDPGMELHLIHYSYGVNSTEKGDLSSESTVSRIRTEHFPLTLESARPSHTSQYLCASSVAADTQYFGPGTRLTVL.

The chain employs TRBV9 and TRBJ1-3; D remains unclear. This CDR3 spans 14 amino acids. V lost 0 bases and J lost 0, with 4 bases in between. Germline CDR1 SGDLS, CDR2 YYNGEE. CDR3 sequence (DNA): TGTGCCAGCAGCGTAGTCCACTCTGGAAACACCATATATTTT. It yields the protein CASSVVHSGNTIYF.

The chain has TRBV5-1 and TRBJ1-1; D is uncertain. Germline CDR1 reads SGHRS; CDR2 reads YFSETQ. Trimming took off 0 bases at V and 1 base at J, with 10 bases between the two ends. This CDR3 contains 15 residues. This CDR3 is CASSLGVRKNTEAFF. CDR3 in DNA: TGCGCCAGCAGCTTGGGAGTCAGAAAGAACACTGAAGCTTTCTTT.

The V call is TRBV14, the J call TRBJ2-7; perhaps TRBD1 as D (6 bases). The CDR3 runs to 12 residues. Germline V gene sequence: CDR1 SGHDN, CDR2 FVKESK. V lost 3 bases to trimming and J lost 5 bases, with 8 bases between them. CDR3 loop: CASSQYRDEQYF. The CDR3 DNA follows: TGTGCCAGCAGCCAGTACAGGGACGAGCAGTACTTC.

This sequence joins TRBV7-6 and TRBJ1-2; D might be TRBD1 (5 bases). CDR3 size: 15 residues. V was trimmed by 5 bases and J by 2 bases, leaving 15 bases between them. Germline V gene sequence: CDR1 SGHVS, CDR2 FNYEAQ. For the CDR3, the DNA is TGTGCCAGCAGCCCCGTGGGGCCCCTAAACTATGGCTACACCTTC. As protein: CASSPVGPLNYGYTF.

V and J are TRBV7-9 and TRBJ1-4, with D possibly TRBD1 on 5 matching bases. The CDR3 extends over 14 amino acids. The germline CDR1 and CDR2 sequences are SEHNR and FQNEAQ (reference sequence). V was shortened by 4 bases and J by 5 bases, with 11 bases between the two germline ends. CDR3 amino acids: CASSSRDPNEKLFF. CDR3 nucleotides: TGTGCCAGCAGCTCCCGGGACCCAAATGAAAAACTGTTTTTT.

The rearrangement uses TRBV5-1 and TRBJ2-3; 10 nucleotides align to TRBD2. J was trimmed by 0 bases and V by 2 bases; bases with no gene match: 3. This CDR3 comprises 16 residues. CDR1 SGHRS and CDR2 YFSETQ come from the germline V gene. The CDR3 DNA reads TGCGCCAGCAGCTTCGGACTAGCGGCTAGCACAGATACGCAGTATTTT. As protein: CASSFGLAASTDTQYF.

The gene calls are TRBV10-3 and TRBJ1-2; D is unclear. This CDR3 spans 12 amino acids. V lost 4 bases to trimming and J lost 8 bases, with 11 bases between them. Germline CDR1 reads ENHRY; CDR2 reads SYGVKD. The CDR3 reads CAISAGLPGYTF. The CDR3 coding sequence is TGTGCCATCAGTGCGGGTCTTCCCGGCTACACCTTC.

This rearrangement joins TRBV7-3 to TRBJ2-3; TRBD2 agrees at 7 bases. Germline V gene lookup returns CDR1 SGHTA and CDR2 FQGTGA. Losses at the gene ends were 4 bases for V and 0 bases for J; bases not matched to a gene: 4. This CDR3 region has 15 residues. CDR3 coding DNA: TGTGCCAGCAGCTACCGACTAGCTAGCACAGATACGCAGTATTTT. Translation gives CASSYRLASTDTQYF.

This clone has a single count. The genes are TRBV5-1 and TRBJ2-1, with D perhaps matching TRBD2 (6 bases). The CDR3 length is 15 residues. Trimming left V 0 bases short and J 3 bases short, with 10 bases between. CDR1 and CDR2 (germline): SGHRS, YFSETQ. The DNA for the CDR3 is TGCGCCAGCAGCTTGGATCGCGGGGACTACAATGAGCAGTTCTTC. This translates into CASSLDRGDYNEQFF.

For the CDR3, the DNA is TGTGCCAGCAGACCGGGACATTCCTACGAGCAGTACTTC. It specifies CASRPGHSYEQYF. The chain carries TRBV6-5 and TRBJ2-7; TRBD1 might be the D (6 bases). V lost 6 bases and J lost 1, with 10 bases in between. From germline, CDR1 is MNHEY and CDR2 SVGAGI. The CDR3 spans 13 residues.

On this clone itself: This specimen includes other DNA sequences encoding the same CDR3. CDR3 sequence reads: CASSIVAGEQYF. CDR3 nucleotide sequence: TGTGCCAGTAGTATAGTGGCCGGCGAGCAGTACTTC. V is TRBV19 and J is TRBJ2-7; D not resolved. Deletions cut 1 base from V and 6 bases from J, with 7 bases between. CDR3 size: 12 residues. Germline values: CDR1 LNHDA, CDR2 SQIVND (reference sequence). Full variable domain (outside the CDR3, taken from reference TRBV19 and TRBJ2-7): DGGITQSPKYLFRKEGQNVTLSCEQNLNHDAMYWYRQDPGQGLRLIYYSQIVNDFQKGDIAEGYSVSREKKESFPLTVTSAQKNPTAFYLCASSIVAGEQYFGPGTRLTVT.

V gene TRBV5-6 combines with J gene TRBJ2-5; D unresolved. Trimming took 4 bases from V and 2 from J, leaving 9 bases between them. This CDR3 has 13 residues. In germline, CDR1 is SGHDT, CDR2 YYEEEE. The CDR3 nucleotides are TGTGCCAGCAGCCCCTATATACAAGAGACCCAGTACTTC. Translating it yields CASSPYIQETQYF. The entire variable domain, with the rest obtained from reference TRBV5-6 and TRBJ2-5, is as follows: DAGVTQSPTHLIKTRGQQVTLRCSPKSGHDTVSWYQQALGQGPQFIFQYYEEEERQRGNFPDRFSGHQFPNYSSELNVNALLLGDSALYLCASSPYIQETQYFGPGTRLLVL.

The chain uses TRBV7-8 and TRBJ2-7; D perhaps matches TRBD1 (6 bases). This CDR3 comprises 16 residues. V was shortened by 2 bases and J by 4 bases, with 18 bases between the two germline ends. Germline CDR1 SGHVS, CDR2 FQNEAQ. Written as DNA, the CDR3 is TGTGCCAGCAGCTTAAGGAGGATTGGACAGCTATACGAGCAGTACTTC. Protein sequence: CASSLRRIGQLYEQYF.

The chain joins TRBV5-4 to TRBJ2-3, with D tentatively TRBD2 (5 bases). This CDR3 has 15 amino acids. V lost 3 bases and J lost 0, with 11 bases in between. Looked up from germline, CDR1 is SGHNT and CDR2 is YYREEE (reference sequence). In DNA form, the CDR3 reads TGTGCCAGCAGCTCCCAAGCGGAGAGCACAGATACGCAGTATTTT. Encoded protein: CASSSQAESTDTQYF.

In its sample, this clone was seen once. The chain is built from TRBV29-1 and TRBJ2-3, with D unclear. With 5 bases removed from V and 4 bases from J, the gap between germline ends came to 10 bases. The CDR3 covers 12 residues. CDR1 and CDR2 (germline): SQVTM, ANQGSEA. CDR3 region: CSVTAWADTQYF. Here the CDR3 DNA reads TGCAGCGTTACGGCCTGGGCAGATACGCAGTATTTT.

Remarks on this clone: Within the sample, other DNA sequences also encode this same CDR3. The chain has TRBV28 and TRBJ2-7; 12 bases fit TRBD2. The CDR3 is 15 amino acids. The V and J ends lost 5 bases and 1 base, in that order; junction bases with no gene match: 3. From germline, CDR1 is MDHEN and CDR2 SYDVKM. This CDR3 reads CASSPGTSGSYEQYF. For the CDR3, the DNA is TGTGCCAGCAGTCCCGGGACTAGCGGGTCCTACGAGCAGTACTTC.

This sequence joins TRBV7-2 and TRBJ2-7; 7 bases agree with TRBD1. Germline V gene sequence: CDR1 SGHTA, CDR2 FQGNSA. The CDR3 sequence is 15 residues long. With V trimmed by 8 bases and J by 4 bases, 14 bases remained unmatched. CDR3 nucleotides: TGTGCCAGCCAGGGGGTGGGCTCAAACGTTTACGAGCAGTACTTC. Amino acids: CASQGVGSNVYEQYF.

CDR3 sequence reads: CASASPSIGGYTF. CDR3 nucleotides: TGTGCCAGCGCGTCACCGTCCATTGGCGGCTACACCTTC. The J gene is TRBJ1-2, the V gene TRBV28; D is undetermined. The CDR3 runs to 13 residues. V gave up 8 bases and J gave up 8 bases, with 18 bases separating them. Germline V lookup: CDR1 MDHEN, CDR2 SYDVKM.

The chain employs TRBV25-1 and TRBJ1-1; D uncertain. CDR1 is MGHDK, CDR2 SYGVNS, per germline. Trimming pared 1 base from V and 5 bases from J, leaving 8 bases between. The CDR3 covers 13 residues. The CDR3, as DNA: TGTGCCAGCAGTGAATGGACGGGGACTGAAGCTTTCTTT. Translation gives CASSEWTGTEAFF. Based on the CDR3 plus reference TRBV25-1 and TRBJ1-1, the full variable domain is EADIYQTPRYLVIGTGKKITLECSQTMGHDKMYWYQQDPGMELHLIHYSYGVNSTEKGDLSSESTVSRIRTEHFPLTLESARPSHTSQYLCASSEWTGTEAFFGQGTRLTVV.

This clone was seen only a few times. This chain connects TRBV5-1 to TRBJ2-3; D remains unclear. The germline V gene has CDR1 SGHRS and CDR2 YFSETQ. Trimming took 4 bases from V and 2 from J, leaving 2 bases between them. CDR3 length: 11 residues. DNA of the CDR3: TGCGCCAGCAGCCCCACAGATACGCAGTATTTT. It yields the protein CASSPTDTQYF.

This clone was observed a single time. V is TRBV10-1 and J is TRBJ2-6; TRBD1 matches 8 bases. The CDR3 covers 20 residues. Trimming took 0 bases from V and 0 from J; bases not matched to a gene: 10. Germline V lookup: CDR1 WNHNN, CDR2 SYGVQD (reference sequence). This CDR3 reads CASSESLAGQESSGANVLTF. CDR3 coding DNA: TGCGCCAGCAGTGAGTCTTTGGCGGGACAGGAGAGCTCTGGGGCCAACGTCCTGACTTTC.

V usage is TRBV7-2 and J usage is TRBJ1-6, with 7 bases matching TRBD1. Germline V gives CDR1 SGHTA, CDR2 FQGNSA. Trimming took 2 bases from V and 10 from J; bases not matched to a gene: 2. This CDR3 contains 13 residues. The CDR3 reads CASSLQGDSPLHF. The CDR3 coding sequence is TGTGCCAGCAGCTTACAGGGGGACTCACCCCTCCACTTT.

The V and J genes are TRBV18 and TRBJ2-7; D gene unclear. Trimming took 2 bases from V and 2 from J, leaving 10 bases between them. The CDR3 runs 14 residues. Per the germline V gene, CDR1 is KGHSH and CDR2 is LQKENI. The CDR3 DNA is TGTGCCAGCTCACCATCGGAGACGACCTACGAGCAGTACTTC. This encodes CASSPSETTYEQYF.